The clone carrying this TCR beta chain was found once. The V segment lost 0 bases and the J segment 2 bases; nucleotides outside the gene matches: 4. The CDR3 contains 15 residues. Germline lookup yields CDR1 SGDLS and CDR2 YYNGEE. The record originates from a study of blood T cell repertoires in COVID-19. Some clones are missing from TCRdb's copy, which holds only in-frame ones; the method was immunoSEQ multiplex PCR. The data hold 110,000 to 150,000 clones, with about four fifths observed a single time. Sequencing was done on a sample of peripheral blood. This TCR was recovered from a human donor in a cohort sampled during active COVID-19. This chain links TRBV9 with TRBJ2-7; 8 bases agree with TRBD1. The chain's CDR3 is CASSVAGQGAYEQYF. CDR3 in DNA: TGTGCCAGCAGCGTAGCAGGACAGGGAGCCTACGAGCAGTACTTC.